These T cell receptor beta chains were read from a single sample in a study of glioma-infiltrating T cells after dendritic cell vaccination. Repertoires were generated with immunoSEQ multiplex PCR, while TCRdb's copy carries only in-frame clones and drops some. Of 65,000 to 90,000 clones listed, about 80% are singletons. The sample in question was blood, obtained before dendritic cell vaccination. The receptors shown here come from a human donor with glioblastoma. The CDR3 runs from the conserved cysteine through the conserved F or W. D genes are given only for firm matches. The size entry is marked missing in some rows and otherwise reads once, few, many or a size class.

clone_size: once; v_call: TRBV2; d_call: NA; j_call: TRBJ2-1; cdr3_aa: CASSERYSGSPFF; cdr3_nt: TGTGCCAGCAGTGAACGTTATTCGGGGAGTCCGTTCTTC
clone_size: NA; v_call: TRBV5-6; d_call: TRBD1; j_call: TRBJ1-5; cdr3_aa: CASSWGTVENQPQHF; cdr3_nt: TGTGCCAGCAGCTGGGGGACAGTTGAAAATCAGCCCCAGCACTTT
clone_size: NA; v_call: TRBV5-6; d_call: NA; j_call: TRBJ2-3; cdr3_aa: CASSFVRPTDTQYF; cdr3_nt: TGTGCCAGCAGCTTCGTCAGGCCCACAGATACGCAGTATTTT
clone_size: NA; v_call: TRBV11-3; d_call: NA; j_call: TRBJ2-5; cdr3_aa: CASSRDPLEGTQYF; cdr3_nt: TGTGCCAGCAGCCGGGACCCCCTGGAGGGGACCCAGTACTTC
clone_size: NA; v_call: TRBV5-8; d_call: TRBD1; j_call: TRBJ1-5; cdr3_aa: CASSSRTGGNQPQHF; cdr3_nt: TGTGCCAGCAGCTCCCGGACAGGCGGCAATCAGCCCCAGCATTTT
clone_size: NA; v_call: TRBV6-5; d_call: NA; j_call: TRBJ1-1; cdr3_aa: CASSWSGMNTEAFF; cdr3_nt: TGTGCCAGCAGTTGGTCAGGGATGAACACTGAAGCTTTCTTT
clone_size: NA; v_call: TRBV19; d_call: NA; j_call: TRBJ1-1; cdr3_aa: CASSIAQGLEAFF; cdr3_nt: TGTGCCAGTAGTATAGCTCAGGGGTTAGAAGCTTTCTTT
clone_size: NA; v_call: TRBV25-1; d_call: NA; j_call: TRBJ2-1; cdr3_aa: CASSGATFELGNEQFF; cdr3_nt: TGTGCCAGCAGTGGGGCTACCTTCGAACTCGGCAATGAGCAGTTCTTC
clone_size: NA; v_call: TRBV7-8; d_call: NA; j_call: TRBJ2-1; cdr3_aa: CASSPPRMGAGHNEQFF; cdr3_nt: TGTGCCAGCAGCCCACCGAGGATGGGGGCAGGGCACAATGAGCAGTTCTTC
clone_size: NA; v_call: TRBV27; d_call: TRBD2; j_call: TRBJ2-2; cdr3_aa: CASRRGGTGELFF; cdr3_nt: TGTGCCAGCAGACGGGGGGGTACCGGGGAGCTGTTTTTT
clone_size: few; v_call: TRBV19; d_call: TRBD2; j_call: TRBJ2-7; cdr3_aa: CASSRLAGATHEQYF; cdr3_nt: TGTGCCAGTAGTCGACTAGCGGGGGCGACCCACGAGCAGTACTTC
clone_size: NA; v_call: TRBV27; d_call: NA; j_call: TRBJ1-2; cdr3_aa: CASSLSGNYGYTF; cdr3_nt: TGTGCCAGCAGTTTGTCGGGGAACTATGGCTACACCTTC
clone_size: few; v_call: TRBV11-3; d_call: NA; j_call: TRBJ2-1; cdr3_aa: CASSPSVLNNEQFF; cdr3_nt: TGTGCCAGCAGCCCTTCGGTCCTCAACAATGAGCAGTTCTTC
clone_size: NA; v_call: TRBV27; d_call: NA; j_call: TRBJ1-6; cdr3_aa: CASSLRQSNSPLHF; cdr3_nt: TGTGCCAGCAGTTTAAGACAGAGCAATTCACCCCTCCACTTT
clone_size: NA; v_call: TRBV4-1; d_call: TRBD1; j_call: TRBJ1-2; cdr3_aa: CASSSSGQGYGYTF; cdr3_nt: TGCGCCAGCAGCTCCTCTGGACAGGGATATGGCTACACCTTC
clone_size: NA; v_call: TRBV10-1; d_call: TRBD2; j_call: TRBJ2-1; cdr3_aa: CASSESREGYNEQFF; cdr3_nt: TGCGCCAGCAGTGAGTCGCGGGAGGGGTACAATGAGCAGTTCTTC
clone_size: NA; v_call: TRBV27; d_call: NA; j_call: TRBJ2-3; cdr3_aa: CASSNLGGGADTQYF; cdr3_nt: TGTGCCAGCAGCAACTTGGGGGGAGGAGCAGATACGCAGTATTTT
clone_size: NA; v_call: TRBV29-1; d_call: NA; j_call: TRBJ1-2; cdr3_aa: CSVETQKESYTF; cdr3_nt: TGCAGCGTGGAGACTCAGAAGGAAAGCTACACCTTC
clone_size: NA; v_call: TRBV7-8; d_call: NA; j_call: TRBJ1-1; cdr3_aa: CASSLGEGVTEAFF; cdr3_nt: TGTGCCAGCAGCTTAGGGGAGGGCGTGACTGAAGCTTTCTTT
clone_size: NA; v_call: TRBV7-9; d_call: NA; j_call: TRBJ1-3; cdr3_aa: CASSLALASGNTIYF; cdr3_nt: TGTGCCAGCTCCCTGGCCCTCGCCTCTGGAAACACCATATATTTT
clone_size: NA; v_call: TRBV9; d_call: NA; j_call: TRBJ1-5; cdr3_aa: CASSASILGNQPQHF; cdr3_nt: TGTGCCAGCAGCGCCTCCATTTTAGGCAATCAGCCCCAGCATTTT
clone_size: NA; v_call: TRBV21-1; d_call: NA; j_call: TRBJ2-1; cdr3_aa: CASSKSFSGNRVGKFF; cdr3_nt: TGTGCCAGCAGCAAAAGTTTTAGCGGGAACCGGGTTGGTAAGTTCTTC
clone_size: few; v_call: TRBV5-1; d_call: NA; j_call: TRBJ2-2; cdr3_aa: CASSLTTENTGELFF; cdr3_nt: TGCGCCAGCAGCTTGACTACGGAGAACACCGGGGAGCTGTTTTTT
clone_size: NA; v_call: TRBV5-1; d_call: TRBD2; j_call: TRBJ2-1; cdr3_aa: CASSLLGTSAYNEQFF; cdr3_nt: TGCGCCAGCAGCCTACTCGGGACTAGCGCCTACAATGAGCAGTTCTTC
clone_size: NA; v_call: TRBV30; d_call: TRBD2; j_call: TRBJ2-3; cdr3_aa: CAWSPLRTSGCTDTQYF; cdr3_nt: TGTGCCTGGAGCCCCTTGAGGACTAGCGGATGTACAGATACGCAGTATTTT
clone_size: NA; v_call: TRBV6-5; d_call: TRBD1; j_call: TRBJ1-5; cdr3_aa: CASSGGSTGAQPQHF; cdr3_nt: TGTGCCAGCAGTGGGGGTTCGACAGGGGCTCAGCCCCAGCATTTT
clone_size: NA; v_call: TRBV12-5; d_call: NA; j_call: TRBJ1-5; cdr3_aa: CASGLVPSTTLRDNQPQHF; cdr3_nt: TGTGCTAGTGGTTTGGTTCCCAGTACAACCCTCAGGGACAATCAGCCCCAGCATTTT
clone_size: NA; v_call: TRBV2; d_call: TRBD1; j_call: TRBJ2-1; cdr3_aa: CASSGQGSYNEQFF; cdr3_nt: TGTGCCAGCTCTGGACAGGGCTCCTACAATGAGCAGTTCTTC
clone_size: NA; v_call: TRBV5-6; d_call: NA; j_call: TRBJ2-1; cdr3_aa: CASSYAGISYNEQFF; cdr3_nt: TGTGCCAGCAGCTACGCGGGTATCTCCTACAATGAGCAGTTCTTC
clone_size: NA; v_call: TRBV7-9; d_call: TRBD2; j_call: TRBJ2-1; cdr3_aa: CASSLAQWWRGGLDNEQFF; cdr3_nt: TGTGCCAGCAGCTTAGCGCAGTGGTGGCGGGGGGGCCTAGACAATGAGCAGTTCTTC
clone_size: NA; v_call: TRBV9; d_call: NA; j_call: TRBJ1-3; cdr3_aa: CASSPPRQEQGRTGNTIYF; cdr3_nt: TGTGCCAGCAGCCCGCCCAGGCAGGAGCAGGGGAGAACTGGAAACACCATATATTTT
clone_size: NA; v_call: TRBV7-9; d_call: NA; j_call: TRBJ1-1; cdr3_aa: CASRLGSMNTEAFF; cdr3_nt: TGTGCCAGCAGACTAGGATCCATGAACACTGAAGCTTTCTTT
clone_size: NA; v_call: TRBV5-1; d_call: TRBD1; j_call: TRBJ2-7; cdr3_aa: CASSRQGASYEQYF; cdr3_nt: TGCGCCAGCAGTAGACAGGGGGCATCCTACGAGCAGTACTTC